This entry lists 11 T cell receptor beta chains sequenced from one sample in a study of T cell responses to AZD1222 COVID-19 vaccine. Generated by immunoSEQ multiplex PCR, the TCRdb table keeps only in-frame clones and is missing some. The sample records 130,000 to 150,000 clones, approximately 93% being singletons. The specimen was peripheral blood, collected after recovery from COVID-19. These receptors all stem from an adult who had recovered from COVID-19.

The rearrangement uses TRBV5-1 and TRBJ2-3; possible D gene TRBD2, 5 bases. Trimming shortened V by 0 bases and J by 0 bases, and 8 bases separated the two germline ends. The CDR3 spans 15 residues. CDR1 and CDR2 from the germline V gene are SGHRS and YFSETQ. The DNA for the CDR3 is TGCGCCAGCAGCTTGGGCTGGACTAGCACAGATACGCAGTATTTT. Amino acids: CASSLGWTSTDTQYF.

V is TRBV6-1 and J is TRBJ2-3, with unresolved D. CDR3 length equals 12 residues. Per the germline V gene, CDR1 is MNHNS and CDR2 is SASEGT. The V gene lost 2 bases and the J gene lost 8 bases, with 8 bases spanning the gap. The CDR3 nucleotides read TGTGCCAGCAGTGAAAGCACCGTTACGCAGTATTTT. It specifies CASSESTVTQYF.

This sequence joins TRBV19 and TRBJ1-1; 7 positions agree with TRBD1. The V and J ends lost 5 bases and 7 bases, in that order; junction bases with no gene match: 10. The CDR3 has 14 amino acids. In germline, CDR1 is LNHDA, CDR2 SQIVND (reference sequence). The CDR3 DNA reads as TGTGCCAGTAGTTTGACAGGGACTAGGGTTGAAGCTTTCTTT. Translation: CASSLTGTRVEAFF.

The chain uses TRBV24-1 and TRBJ2-5, with a weak D call TRBD2 (6 bases). Trimming stripped 10 bases from V and 7 bases from J, with 15 bases between. The CDR3 totals 12 residues. The germline V gene encodes CDR1 KGHDR and CDR2 SFDVKD. CDR3: CATGEVWGTQYF. In DNA form, the CDR3 reads TGTGCCACTGGGGAGGTTTGGGGGACCCAGTACTTC.

The V call is TRBV5-5, the J call TRBJ2-1, with D tentatively TRBD2 (5 bases). Trimming removed 1 base at V and 9 bases at J, with 14 bases between. The CDR3 runs to 14 residues. Germline V gene data show CDR1 as SGHKS and CDR2 as YYEKEE (reference sequence). The CDR3 region has the DNA TGTGCCAGCAGCTTGTCTAACGTCGGAGGTGAGCAGTTCTTC. It specifies CASSLSNVGGEQFF.

The V call is TRBV19, the J call TRBJ2-5, with a weak D call TRBD1 (6 bases). The CDR3 sequence is 13 residues long. Germline V lookup: CDR1 LNHDA, CDR2 SQIVND (reference sequence). Deletions cut 3 bases from V and 7 bases from J, with 12 bases between. CDR3 coding DNA: TGTGCCAGTAGTATCTCAGGGGTCGGGACCCAGTACTTC. Encoded protein: CASSISGVGTQYF.

This sequence joins TRBV6-5 and TRBJ2-1, with TRBD1 matching over 10 bases. The length of the CDR3 is 14 residues. Losses at the gene ends were 7 bases for V and 2 bases for J; bases not matched to a gene: 2. The V gene's germline CDR1 is MNHEY and CDR2 SVGAGI. The CDR3 here is CASTGQGAYNEQFF. The CDR3 DNA reads TGTGCCAGCACCGGACAGGGGGCCTACAATGAGCAGTTCTTC.

The rearrangement uses TRBV28 and TRBJ1-3; tentative D call: TRBD1 (6 bases). This CDR3 is built from 15 residues. The germline V gene has CDR1 MDHEN and CDR2 SYDVKM. Trimming cost V 8 bases and J 2 bases, with 16 bases left between them. CDR3 sequence (DNA): TGTGCCAGCTCCCCCCGGGGGGGCCCTGGAAACACCATATATTTT. This codes for CASSPRGGPGNTIYF.

The sample holds one count of this clone. Here the CDR3 reads CASSNGAVNEQFF. CDR3 DNA: TGCGCCAGCAGCAACGGAGCAGTGAATGAGCAGTTCTTC. V is TRBV5-1 and J is TRBJ2-1, with D unresolved. V lost 4 bases and J lost 7, with 12 bases in between. The CDR3 is 13 residues long. CDR1 is SGHRS and CDR2 is YFSETQ in the germline V gene.

This sequence joins TRBV11-2 and TRBJ1-6; the D is unclear. Germline V lookup: CDR1 SGHAT, CDR2 FQNNGV. The CDR3 extends over 14 amino acids. The V end lost 1 base, the J end lost 6 bases, and 7 bases lay between the germline ends. As DNA, the CDR3 is TGTGCCAGCAGCTTAGGACACCTTAATTCACCCCTCCACTTT. As protein: CASSLGHLNSPLHF.

The rearrangement joins TRBV19 to TRBJ1-3, with D possibly TRBD1 on 5 matching bases. The CDR3 covers 13 residues. Germline V CDR1 and CDR2: LNHDA, SQIVND (reference sequence). Trimming stripped 10 bases from V and 0 bases from J, with 10 bases between. The CDR3 DNA reads as TGTGCCACCTACAGGCGCTCTGGAAACACCATATATTTT. Protein product: CATYRRSGNTIYF.